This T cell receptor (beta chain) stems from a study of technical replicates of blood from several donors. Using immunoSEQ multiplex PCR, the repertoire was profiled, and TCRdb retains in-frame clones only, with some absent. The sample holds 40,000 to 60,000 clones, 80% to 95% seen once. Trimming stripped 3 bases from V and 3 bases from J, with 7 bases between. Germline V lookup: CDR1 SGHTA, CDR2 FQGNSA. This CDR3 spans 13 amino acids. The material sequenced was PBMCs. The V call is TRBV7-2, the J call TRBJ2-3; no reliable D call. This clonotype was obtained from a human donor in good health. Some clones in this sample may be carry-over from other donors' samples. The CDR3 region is CASSFIGTDTQYF. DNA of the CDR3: TGTGCCAGCAGCTTCATCGGGACAGATACGCAGTATTTT. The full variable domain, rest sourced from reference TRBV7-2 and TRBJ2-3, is GAGVSQSPSNKVTEKGKDVELRCDPISGHTALYWYRQSLGQGLEFLIYFQGNSAPDKSGLPSDRFSAERTGGSVSTLTIQRTQQEDSAVYLCASSFIGTDTQYFGPGTRLTVL.